This T cell receptor beta chain appears in the sequencing data of a study of blood T cell repertoires in COVID-19. Study details: COVID-19 samples, acute and convalescent, were from the United States, Italy and Spain. PBMCs, B-cell-depleted T cells, or T cells provided the cDNA or gDNA that made up the material.

V dropped 4 bases and J dropped 6; count of bases not matched to a gene: 6. This CDR3 contains 15 residues. Germline V gene sequence: CDR1 SGHAT, CDR2 FQNNGV. Per the authors' pipeline: Amplification of reference gene primers was used by the study to estimate nucleated cell counts. This table comes from immunoSEQ multiplex PCR, and its TCRdb copy is limited to in-frame clones, with some not included. V and J calls plus clone size are reproduced from that table; the DNA served to infer D and trimming. The table includes approximately 130,000 clones, 85% detected once. This clonotype originated in a man aged 60-69 years with acute or convalescent COVID-19. The chain combines TRBV11-2 with TRBJ2-4; 10 bases match TRBD1. Sequencing was carried out using peripheral blood. CDR3 nucleotide sequence: TGTGCCAGCAGCTCTGGGACAGGGGTTGTAAACATTCAGTACTTC. Its translation: CASSSGTGVVNIQYF.